The sequence of this T cell receptor (beta chain) was determined in a study of shared clonotypes between healthy human individuals. The study, taken as a whole, reports: Clonotypes which were not shared had lower generation probabilities than clonotypes that all four donors shared. Rarefaction revealed incomplete sorted-subset sequencing despite large depth.

Trimming left V 3 bases short and J 7 bases short, with 16 bases between. Looked up from germline, CDR1 is MGHRA and CDR2 is YSYEKL. The CDR3 loop spans 15 amino acids. 200 to 250 ng DNA, tens of thousands of T cell genomes, went into each sorted-subset replicate PCR. The method was immunoSEQ multiplex PCR; TCRdb's version includes in-frame clones alone and lacks a portion of them. The sample gives 2 million to 2.5 million clones, roughly 95% of which show up once; 0.1% to 0.15% is in the top ten. To note about this clone: The target antigen is unknown.

The sequence derives from a man younger than 35 in good health. The chain uses TRBV4-1 and TRBJ2-4, with D perhaps given as TRBD1 or TRBD2 (6 bases each). Sequenced sample: naive CD4+ T cells sorted from blood. Subset noted: CD45RA+ positively selected. Here the CDR3 reads CASSQPGLGGNIQYF. The CDR3 DNA sequence: TGCGCCAGCAGCCAGCCGGGACTTGGGGGCAACATTCAGTACTTC.